The rows below give T cell receptor beta chains drawn from one sample of a study of blood T cell repertoires in COVID-19. Clones were sequenced by immunoSEQ multiplex PCR, and TCRdb holds only the in-frame ones, with some missing. The sample records 150,000 to 200,000 clones, around 82% being singletons. Sequencing was performed on peripheral blood. The receptor set was obtained from a human donor with acute or convalescent COVID-19. The donor label of this sample is uncertain. The CDR3 runs from the conserved cysteine through the conserved F or W. A D gene is named only where the DNA matches it firmly. The size entry is marked missing in some rows and otherwise reads once, few, many or a size class.

>TRBD1|TRBJ1-1|TRBV28|.
CASTSEARGSTEAFF
TGTGCCAGCACCTCCGAGGCCAGGGGGAGCACTGAAGCTTTCTTT
>TRBD2|TRBJ2-7|TRBV30|.
CAWNRGLAGDEQYF
TGTGCCTGGAATAGGGGACTAGCGGGAGACGAGCAGTACTTC
>TRBD2|TRBJ2-1|TRBV11-2|.
CASSPERGEQFF
TGTGCCAGCAGTCCCGAGCGGGGGGAGCAGTTCTTC
>TRBD1|TRBJ1-1|TRBV5-1|.
CASSHPSTTGGRVGFF
TGCGCCAGCAGCCATCCCTCAACAACAGGGGGCAGGGTCGGGTTCTTT
>TRBD2|TRBJ2-7|TRBV29-1|.
CSGTSGGAHEQYF
TGCAGCGGTACTAGCGGGGGGGCCCACGAGCAGTACTTC
>.|TRBJ1-5|TRBV2|.
CASSEARGGGNQPQHF
TGTGCCAGCAGTGAAGCGAGAGGGGGAGGCAATCAGCCCCAGCATTTT
>TRBD2|TRBJ2-1|TRBV7-3|.
CASSPASGGVNNEQFF
TGTGCCAGCAGCCCAGCTAGCGGGGGGGTTAACAATGAGCAGTTCTTC
>TRBD1|TRBJ2-7|TRBV3-1/TRBV3-2|.
CASSHSDRVPYEQYF
TGTGCCAGCAGCCATTCGGACAGGGTTCCCTACGAGCAGTACTTC
>.|TRBJ1-6|TRBV5-1|once
CASSPDGSPLHF
TGCGCCAGCAGCCCCGACGGGTCACCCCTCCACTTT
>TRBD1|TRBJ1-2|TRBV5-4|.
CASSLNTGDSYGYTF
TGTGCCAGCAGCTTGAACACAGGGGATAGCTATGGCTACACCTTC
>TRBD2|TRBJ2-1|TRBV9|few
CASSEGLAGVEQFF
TGTGCCAGCAGCGAGGGACTAGCGGGGGTTGAGCAGTTCTTC
>TRBD1|TRBJ2-6|TRBV7-3|.
CASSSGQGASGANVLTF
TGTGCCAGCAGCTCGGGACAGGGGGCTTCTGGGGCCAACGTCCTGACTTTC
>.|TRBJ1-6|TRBV6-5|.
CASSLKLQGGGSPLHF
TGTGCCAGCAGTTTAAAACTACAGGGTGGTGGGTCACCCCTCCACTTT
>TRBD1|TRBJ1-3|TRBV5-4|.
CASSLGGTGESGNTIYF
TGTGCCAGCAGCTTGGGTGGGACAGGGGAGAGCGGAAACACCATATATTTT
>.|TRBJ1-5|TRBV6-5|once
CASSRKGDRQPQHF
TGTGCCAGCAGTAGAAAAGGGGATCGTCAGCCCCAGCATTTT
>.|TRBJ1-5|TRBV28|.
CASSLYSQPQHF
TGTGCCAGCAGTTTATACTCACAGCCCCAGCATTTT
>TRBD1|TRBJ1-1|TRBV2|.
CASRDRTGGFGNTEAFF
TGTGCCAGCAGGGACCGGACAGGGGGATTCGGGAACACTGAAGCTTTCTTT
>.|TRBJ1-2|TRBV6-1|.
CASSEAPNSNYGYTF
TGTGCCAGCAGTGAAGCTCCAAATTCTAACTATGGCTACACCTTC
>.|TRBJ1-2|TRBV28|.
CATHPLTGGYGYTF
TGTGCCACTCACCCTCTGACAGGAGGCTATGGCTACACCTTC
>.|TRBJ2-7|TRBV7-9|.
CASRPIGAGVEQYF
TGTGCCAGCCGACCGATCGGAGCAGGGGTCGAGCAGTACTTC
>TRBD1|TRBJ1-1|TRBV29-1|few
CSVRLNRGTEAFF
TGCAGCGTTCGCCTAAACAGGGGTACTGAAGCTTTCTTT
>.|TRBJ2-4|TRBV19|.
CASTPRTGFAKNIQYF
TGTGCCAGTACCCCGCGCACCGGGTTTGCCAAAAACATTCAGTACTTC
>.|TRBJ2-2|TRBV7-9|.
CASSPPSRFGGWTGELFF
TGTGCCAGCAGCCCGCCCTCTCGTTTCGGGGGATGGACCGGGGAGCTGTTTTTT
>TRBD2|TRBJ2-2|TRBV5-1|.
CASSLRLAGNTGELFF
TGCGCCAGCAGCTTGAGACTAGCGGGGAACACCGGGGAGCTGTTTTTT
>.|TRBJ2-1|TRBV4-1|.
CASSRKQQVSSSYNEQFF
TGCGCCAGCAGCCGAAAACAACAGGTTTCTAGCTCCTACAATGAGCAGTTCTTC
>.|TRBJ1-1|TRBV3-1/TRBV3-2|.
CASSHGKGEAFF
TGTGCCAGCAGCCACGGTAAGGGGGAAGCTTTCTTT
>TRBD2|TRBJ2-1|TRBV3-1/TRBV3-2|.
CASSQTSGTYNEQFF
TGTGCCAGCAGCCAGACTAGCGGGACCTACAATGAGCAGTTCTTC
>.|TRBJ2-3|TRBV5-4|.
CASSLPGIGTDTQYF
TGTGCCAGCAGCTTGCCCGGGATAGGCACAGATACGCAGTATTTT
>TRBD1|TRBJ1-2|TRBV14|.
CASSRYRQGGYGYTF
TGTGCCAGCAGCCGTTATAGACAGGGAGGATATGGCTACACCTTC
>.|TRBJ2-5|TRBV7-3|.
CASSPYGPEETQYF
TGTGCCAGCAGCCCCTACGGTCCGGAAGAGACCCAGTACTTC
>TRBD2|TRBJ2-1|TRBV5-1|.
CASRIPAGGPDEQFF
TGCGCCAGCAGAATCCCAGCGGGAGGGCCCGATGAGCAGTTCTTC
>.|TRBJ2-1|TRBV6-5|once
CASRDTGGFGNEQFF
TGTGCCAGCAGGGACACTGGTGGCTTCGGGAATGAGCAGTTCTTC
>.|TRBJ2-7|TRBV2|.
CASSVLSYEQYF
TGTGCCAGCAGTGTTCTGTCCTACGAGCAGTACTTC
>.|TRBJ1-5|TRBV6-1|.
CASSEGPPLGPQHF
TGTGCCAGCAGTGAGGGGCCACCATTGGGGCCCCAGCATTTT
>.|TRBJ1-2|TRBV28|.
CASSLPDTYGYTF
TGTGCCAGCAGTTTGCCAGACACCTATGGCTACACCTTC
>TRBD1|TRBJ1-1|TRBV7-6|.
CASSLDGAGQGARAEAFF
TGTGCCAGCAGCTTAGATGGGGCGGGACAGGGGGCAAGGGCTGAAGCTTTCTTT
>TRBD1|TRBJ2-7|TRBV28|.
CASSTVTGGAYEQYF
TGTGCCAGCAGTACGGTGACAGGGGGAGCCTACGAGCAGTACTTC
>TRBD1|TRBJ1-2|TRBV3-1/TRBV3-2|.
CASSQRQGYGYTF
TGTGCCAGCAGCCAGCGACAGGGCTATGGCTACACCTTC
>.|TRBJ2-5|TRBV2|.
CASTEGLYQETQYF
TGTGCCAGCACCGAAGGACTGTACCAAGAGACCCAGTACTTC
>.|TRBJ2-7|TRBV2|.
CASGSYTREQYF
TGTGCCAGCGGGAGTTACACCCGGGAGCAGTACTTC
>.|TRBJ2-1|TRBV18|.
CASSPPTGDTFTSSYNEQFF
TGTGCCAGCTCACCTCCGACCGGGGACACCTTTACTAGCTCCTACAATGAGCAGTTCTTC
>.|TRBJ2-7|TRBV29-1|.
CSGQDTYEQYF
TGCAGTGGGCAGGACACCTACGAGCAGTACTTC
>.|TRBJ2-7|TRBV5-1|.
CASSLEGGHEQYF
TGCGCCAGCAGCTTGGAAGGAGGGCACGAGCAGTACTTC
>.|TRBJ2-7|TRBV30|.
CAWTNISYEQYF
TGTGCCTGGACGAACATCTCCTACGAGCAGTACTTC
>TRBD1|TRBJ1-3|TRBV7-3|.
CASSSSTGASGNTIYF
TGTGCCAGCAGCTCCTCGACAGGGGCCTCTGGAAACACCATATATTTT
>.|TRBJ2-7|TRBV7-2|.
CASSLAVTSYEQYF
TGTGCCAGCAGCTTAGCGGTGACTAGCTACGAGCAGTACTTC
>TRBD2|TRBJ2-5|TRBV2|.
CASRPTGLGAEETQYF
TGTGCCAGCAGGCCGACCGGACTAGGCGCTGAGGAGACCCAGTACTTC
>.|TRBJ1-5|TRBV23-1|few
CASIQRYSNQPQHF
TGCGCCAGCATTCAGAGATATAGCAATCAGCCCCAGCATTTT
>TRBD1|TRBJ1-6|TRBV27|few
CASSLRSGQGAFVSPLHF
TGTGCCAGCAGTCTAAGGTCGGGACAGGGGGCTTTCGTTTCACCCCTCCACTTT